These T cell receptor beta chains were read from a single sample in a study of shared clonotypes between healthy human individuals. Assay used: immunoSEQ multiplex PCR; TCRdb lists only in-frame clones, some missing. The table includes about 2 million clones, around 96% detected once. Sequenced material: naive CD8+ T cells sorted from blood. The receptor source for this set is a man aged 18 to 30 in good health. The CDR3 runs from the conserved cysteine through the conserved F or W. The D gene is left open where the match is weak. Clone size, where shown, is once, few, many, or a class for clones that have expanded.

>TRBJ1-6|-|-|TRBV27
CASQFLKEGSPLHF
TGTGCCAGTCAGTTCCTGAAGGAGGGGTCACCCCTCCACTTT
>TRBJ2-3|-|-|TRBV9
CASTQGGDHTDTQYF
TGTGCCAGCACCCAGGGCGGGGACCACACAGATACGCAGTATTTT
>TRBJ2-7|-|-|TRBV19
CASSIGSYEQYF
TGTGCCAGTAGTATTGGATCCTACGAGCAGTACTTC
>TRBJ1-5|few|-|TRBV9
CASSVGVAQPQHF
TGTGCCAGCAGCGTAGGAGTGGCACAGCCCCAGCATTTT
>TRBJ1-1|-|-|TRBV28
CASSLPSRGTAEAFF
TGTGCCAGCAGTTTACCGTCTAGAGGGACGGCTGAAGCTTTCTTT
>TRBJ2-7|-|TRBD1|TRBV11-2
CASSLGRDRSYEQYF
TGTGCCAGCAGCTTAGGAAGGGACAGGTCCTACGAGCAGTACTTC
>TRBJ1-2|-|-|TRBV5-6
CASSLDVSGFSYTF
TGTGCCAGCAGCTTGGATGTTTCGGGTTTTAGCTACACCTTC
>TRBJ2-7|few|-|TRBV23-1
CASSRRQEWYF
TGCGCCAGCAGTCGTCGGCAAGAGTGGTACTTC
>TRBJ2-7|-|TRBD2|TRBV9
CASSSGGAYEQYF
TGTGCCAGCAGCTCTGGGGGGGCCTACGAGCAGTACTTC
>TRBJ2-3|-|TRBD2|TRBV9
CASSITSGSTQYF
TGTGCCAGCAGCATAACTAGCGGGAGTACGCAGTATTTT
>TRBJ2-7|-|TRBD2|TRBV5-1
CASSPGGLAGEEQYF
TGCGCCAGCAGCCCGGGGGGACTAGCGGGAGAGGAGCAGTACTTC
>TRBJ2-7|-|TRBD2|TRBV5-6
CASSLWGTSGEQYF
TGTGCCAGCAGCTTGTGGGGGACTAGCGGCGAGCAGTACTTC
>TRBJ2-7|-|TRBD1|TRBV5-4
CASSPGQLPYEQYF
TGTGCCAGCAGCCCGGGACAGTTACCCTACGAGCAGTACTTC
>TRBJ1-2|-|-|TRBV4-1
CASSQDNANMGNYGYTF
TGCGCCAGCAGCCAAGATAACGCGAACATGGGTAACTATGGCTACACCTTC
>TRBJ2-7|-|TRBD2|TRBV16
CASSQGLGLAGEQYF
TGTGCCAGCAGCCAAGGGCTGGGACTAGCGGGCGAGCAGTACTTC
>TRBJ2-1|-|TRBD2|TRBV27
CASNPSGSAYNEQFF
TGTGCCAGCAACCCAAGCGGGAGCGCCTACAATGAGCAGTTCTTC
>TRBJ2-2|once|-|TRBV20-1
CSAHDTGELFF
TGCAGTGCGCATGACACCGGGGAGCTGTTTTTT
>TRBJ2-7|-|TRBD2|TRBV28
CASSFLGLAGAGYEQYF
TGTGCCAGCAGTTTCTTGGGACTAGCGGGGGCCGGGTACGAGCAGTACTTC
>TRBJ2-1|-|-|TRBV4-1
CASSQTVGEQFF
TGCGCCAGCAGCCAAACCGTTGGTGAGCAGTTCTTC
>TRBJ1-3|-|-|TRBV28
CASSPRGGNTIYF
TGTGCCAGCAGTCCCCGCGGGGGCAACACCATATATTTT
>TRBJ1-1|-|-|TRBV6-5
CASTTGRGTEAFF
TGTGCCAGCACTACGGGTCGGGGAACTGAAGCTTTCTTT
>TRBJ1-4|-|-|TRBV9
CASSVVGVEKEKLFF
TGTGCCAGCAGCGTAGTAGGGGTAGAGAAGGAAAAACTGTTTTTT
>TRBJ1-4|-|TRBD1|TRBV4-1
CASSMDRRVEKLFF
TGCGCCAGCAGCATGGACAGGCGGGTCGAAAAACTGTTTTTT
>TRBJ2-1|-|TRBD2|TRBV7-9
CASSSKGTNYNEQFF
TGTGCCAGCAGCTCCAAGGGGACTAACTACAATGAGCAGTTCTTC
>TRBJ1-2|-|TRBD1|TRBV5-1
CASSATGVGYTF
TGCGCCAGCAGCGCGACAGGGGTCGGCTACACCTTC
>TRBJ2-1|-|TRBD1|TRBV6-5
CASSYGQGSYNEQFF
TGTGCCAGCAGTTACGGACAGGGTTCATACAATGAGCAGTTCTTC
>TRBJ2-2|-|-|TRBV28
CASSFLGANTGELFF
TGTGCCAGCAGTTTTTTGGGGGCGAACACCGGGGAGCTGTTTTTT
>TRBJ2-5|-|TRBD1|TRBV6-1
CASRYRGLQETQYF
TGTGCCAGCCGCTACAGGGGCCTCCAAGAGACCCAGTACTTC
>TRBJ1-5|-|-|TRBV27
CASSSTTGHQPQHF
TGTGCCAGCAGTTCCACAACAGGCCATCAGCCCCAGCATTTT
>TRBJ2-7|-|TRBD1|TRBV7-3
CASSLLQGYEQYF
TGTGCCAGCAGCCTATTACAGGGGTACGAGCAGTACTTC
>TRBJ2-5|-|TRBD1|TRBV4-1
CASSQDGVGTGRETQYF
TGCGCCAGCAGCCAAGACGGGGTTGGGACAGGGCGGGAGACCCAGTACTTC
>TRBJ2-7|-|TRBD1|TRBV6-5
CASSYSGTGSSYEQYF
TGTGCCAGCAGTTACTCTGGGACAGGGAGCTCCTACGAGCAGTACTTC
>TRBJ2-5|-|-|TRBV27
CASSPLDSQETQYF
TGTGCCAGCAGTCCCTTGGACAGCCAAGAGACCCAGTACTTC
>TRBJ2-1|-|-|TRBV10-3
CAISERGSSYNEQFF
TGTGCCATCAGTGAGAGGGGGAGCTCCTACAATGAGCAGTTCTTC
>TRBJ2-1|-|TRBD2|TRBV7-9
CASSPPVAGGYNEQFF
TGTGCCAGCAGCCCTCCCGTAGCGGGCGGGTACAATGAGCAGTTCTTC
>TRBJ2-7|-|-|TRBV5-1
CASSGRGLSYEQYF
TGCGCCAGCAGTGGCAGGGGACTCTCCTACGAGCAGTACTTC
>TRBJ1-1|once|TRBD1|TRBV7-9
CASSSAGGSGNTEAFF
TGTGCCAGCAGCTCCGCAGGGGGCTCAGGGAACACTGAAGCTTTCTTT
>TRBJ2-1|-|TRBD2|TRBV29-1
CSVVSTSGGDNEQFF
TGCAGCGTCGTTTCGACTAGCGGGGGAGACAATGAGCAGTTCTTC
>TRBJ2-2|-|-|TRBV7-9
CASSDTQGSGELFF
TGTGCCAGCAGCGACACACAGGGATCCGGGGAGCTGTTTTTT
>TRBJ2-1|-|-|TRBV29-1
CSAVGPLTYNEQFF
TGCAGCGCCGTCGGCCCCCTAACCTACAATGAGCAGTTCTTC
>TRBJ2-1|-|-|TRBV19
CASSTLPMTKNEQFF
TGTGCCAGTAGTACGCTGCCAATGACGAAGAATGAGCAGTTCTTC
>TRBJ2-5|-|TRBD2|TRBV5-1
CASSGEGETQYF
TGCGCCAGCAGCGGGGAGGGGGAGACCCAGTACTTC
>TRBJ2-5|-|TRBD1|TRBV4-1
CASTFGQGERETQYF
TGCGCCAGCACCTTTGGGCAGGGGGAGAGAGAGACCCAGTACTTC
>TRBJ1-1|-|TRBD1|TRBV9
CASSGQGIGEVAFF
TGTGCCAGCAGCGGACAGGGGATTGGAGAAGTAGCTTTCTTT
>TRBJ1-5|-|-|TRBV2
CASSEGLGSGAGNQPQHF
TGTGCCAGCAGTGAAGGGCTAGGGTCAGGGGCTGGCAATCAGCCCCAGCATTTT
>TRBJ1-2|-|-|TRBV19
CASSNRANYGYTF
TGTGCCAGTAGTAACAGAGCTAACTATGGCTACACCTTC
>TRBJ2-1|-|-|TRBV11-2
CASSLGGVDGNEQFF
TGTGCCAGCAGCTTGGGGGGAGTCGACGGCAATGAGCAGTTCTTC
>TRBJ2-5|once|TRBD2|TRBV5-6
CASSLELAGLQETQYF
TGTGCCAGCAGCTTGGAGCTAGCGGGGTTACAAGAGACCCAGTACTTC
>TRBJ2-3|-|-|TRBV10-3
CAISDPGLLRSTDTQYF
TGTGCCATCAGTGATCCGGGACTCCTTAGGAGCACAGATACGCAGTATTTT
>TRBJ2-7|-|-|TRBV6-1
CASSEVGEQYF
TGTGCCAGCAGTGAAGTAGGGGAGCAGTACTTC
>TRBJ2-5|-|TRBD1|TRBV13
CASSFGTEETQYF
TGTGCCAGCAGCTTCGGGACAGAAGAGACCCAGTACTTC
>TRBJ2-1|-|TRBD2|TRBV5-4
CASSFTSGYGEQFF
TGTGCCAGCAGCTTCACTAGCGGCTATGGTGAGCAGTTCTTC
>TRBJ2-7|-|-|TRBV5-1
CASSDGTDSYEQYF
TGCGCCAGCAGCGACGGGACGGACTCCTACGAGCAGTACTTC
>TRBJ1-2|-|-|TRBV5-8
CASSFGEPNYGYTF
TGTGCCAGCAGCTTCGGGGAACCAAACTATGGCTACACCTTC
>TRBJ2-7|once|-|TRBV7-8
CASSLEPGRTREQYF
TGTGCCAGCAGCTTAGAGCCGGGACGGACCCGAGAGCAGTACTTC
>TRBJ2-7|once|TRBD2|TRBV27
CASSLSKASGRFNEQYF
TGTGCCAGCAGTTTATCGAAGGCTAGCGGGAGGTTTAACGAGCAGTACTTC
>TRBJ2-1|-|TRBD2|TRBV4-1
CASSPGGRAVSGNEQFF
TGCGCCAGCAGCCCGGGCGGGAGGGCGGTGAGTGGCAATGAGCAGTTCTTC
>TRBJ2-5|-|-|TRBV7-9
CASSLVETAETQYF
TGTGCCAGCAGCTTAGTGGAGACAGCGGAGACCCAGTACTTC
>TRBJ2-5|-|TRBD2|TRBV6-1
CASSELAGVEGQETQYF
TGTGCCAGCAGTGAACTAGCGGGAGTGGAGGGGCAAGAGACCCAGTACTTC
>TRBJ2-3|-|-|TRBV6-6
CASRAWDTQYF
TGTGCCAGCCGGGCCTGGGATACGCAGTATTTT